This T cell receptor (beta chain) was captured by sequencing in a study of T-cell reconstitution after alpha-beta-depleted transplantation in children. The CDR3 runs 15 residues. CDR1 SGHKS and CDR2 YYEKEE come from the germline V gene (reference sequence). The V end was cut by 0 bases, the J end by 0 bases, with 9 bases between. This clonotype has just a few counts. Unique molecular identifiers were incorporated during preparation of the TCRbeta library. One entry per CDR3 protein, called by TCRdb with MiXCR from the PCR reads. The sample yields hundreds of thousands of distinct CDR3 sequences, under 15% seen once.

The chain is built from TRBV5-5 and TRBJ2-5, with D maybe TRBD1 (6 bases). This receptor was obtained from a girl aged 2-15 years with congenital amegakaryocytic thrombocytopenia, due to receive a stem cell transplant. Sequencing was performed on PBMCs, taken before TCRalphabeta/CD19-depleted stem cell transplant. CDR3 DNA: TGTGCCAGCAGCTTGGACGGACAGAACCAAGAGACCCAGTACTTC. Residues: CASSLDGQNQETQYF.